This passage covers 16 T cell receptor beta chains from one sample sequenced in a study of blood T cell repertoires in COVID-19. Generated by immunoSEQ multiplex PCR, the TCRdb table keeps only in-frame clones and is missing some. In the table there are more than 250,000 clones, roughly nine tenths of which are singletons. Sequenced sample: peripheral blood. The receptors come from a man younger than 35 who had recovered from COVID-19.

The CDR3 loop reads CATQTGSRHQPQHF. Here the CDR3 DNA reads TGTGCCACCCAGACAGGGAGTAGGCATCAGCCCCAGCATTTT. The J gene is TRBJ1-5, the V gene TRBV6-6, with 7 bases lining up with TRBD1. Germline loops: CDR1 MNHNY, CDR2 SVGAGI (reference sequence). V lost 10 bases to trimming and J lost 5 bases; unmatched junction nucleotides: 11. The CDR3 sequence is 14 residues long.

The rearrangement links TRBV6-5 to TRBJ2-5, with TRBD2 identical over 8 bases. The trim removed 0 bases at V and 3 bases at J, leaving 3 bases unmatched. Germline values: CDR1 MNHEY, CDR2 SVGAGI. The CDR3 runs 15 residues. The CDR3: CASSYSYGREETQYF. For the CDR3, the DNA is TGTGCCAGCAGTTACTCGTACGGGAGGGAAGAGACCCAGTACTTC.

The rearrangement joins TRBV4-2 to TRBJ1-4; TRBD1 agrees at 10 bases. This CDR3 spans 18 amino acids. Germline trimming cut 4 bases from V and 7 bases from J; bases unmatched to any gene: 15. Germline V gene lookup returns CDR1 LGHNA and CDR2 YNFKEQ. CDR3 loop: CASSLAGTGDSIGEKLFF. CDR3 DNA: TGTGCCAGCAGCCTTGCCGGGACAGGGGATAGTATTGGTGAAAAACTGTTTTTT.

The chain is built from TRBV7-7 and TRBJ1-2, with a tentative D call TRBD1 (5 bases). Trimming took off 2 bases at V and 2 bases at J, with 12 bases between the two ends. The CDR3 loop spans 15 amino acids. Germline V lookup: CDR1 SSHAT, CDR2 FNYEAQ (reference sequence). The DNA for the CDR3 is TGTGCCAGCAGCTTATGGAGGGGCGGGAACTATGGCTACACCTTC. Protein sequence: CASSLWRGGNYGYTF.

The V gene is TRBV9, the J gene TRBJ2-7; D is uncertain. Trimming pared 8 bases from V and 6 bases from J, leaving 15 bases between. This CDR3 is 12 amino acids long. Germline CDR1 and CDR2: SGDLS and YYNGEE. The CDR3 reads CASGPTMTEQYF. The CDR3 bases are TGTGCCAGTGGGCCGACCATGACCGAGCAGTACTTC.

This clone appeared a single time. CDR3 nucleotide sequence: TGCGCCAGCAGCTCCCTACTTAGGGGGTCTTCAGATACGCAGTATTTT. This translates into CASSSLLRGSSDTQYF. V is TRBV5-1 and J is TRBJ2-3; D is perhaps TRBD1 (6 bases). The length of the CDR3 is 16 residues. V was trimmed by 3 bases and J by 4 bases, leaving 18 bases between them. Germline-derived CDR1 and CDR2 are SGHRS and YFSETQ.

This chain uses TRBV27 with TRBJ2-2, with 7 bases matching TRBD1. The junction had 7 bases not matched to a gene; V was cut back by 6 bases and J by 3 bases. Germline V lookup: CDR1 MNHEY, CDR2 SMNVEV (reference sequence). The CDR3 spans 15 residues. The DNA for the CDR3 is TGTGCCAGCAGCCTGGACAGGAGATACACCGGGGAGCTGTTTTTT. Translated: CASSLDRRYTGELFF.

This clone has just one count. The V call is TRBV7-9, the J call TRBJ1-1; D might be TRBD1 (6 bases). V lost 7 bases and J lost 5, with 23 bases in between. The CDR3 sequence is 16 residues long. Germline V gene data show CDR1 as SEHNR and CDR2 as FQNEAQ (reference sequence). CDR3: CASTISVGGRITEAFF. In DNA form, the CDR3 reads TGTGCCAGCACCATCAGCGTGGGGGGGCGTATAACTGAAGCTTTCTTT.

J is TRBJ2-2 and V is TRBV29-1; tentative D call: TRBD1 (6 bases). CDR1 SQVTM and CDR2 ANQGSEA come from the germline V gene. Trimming took 4 bases from V and 1 from J, leaving 13 bases between them. This CDR3 region has 15 residues. CDR3 in amino acids: CSVVPGTRNTGELFF. In nucleotides, the CDR3 is TGCAGCGTTGTTCCCGGGACAAGGAACACCGGGGAGCTGTTTTTT.

The J gene is TRBJ1-1, the V gene TRBV9; TRBD1 matches 9 bases. The CDR3 consists of 12 residues. Germline values: CDR1 SGDLS, CDR2 YYNGEE. V shed 3 bases and J 6 bases; nucleotides not matched to a gene: 0. The CDR3 region has the DNA TGTGCCAGCAGCGGACAGGGGGCTGAAGCTTTCTTT. Protein sequence: CASSGQGAEAFF.

The V and J genes are TRBV19 and TRBJ1-2; TRBD1 agrees at 8 bases. The CDR3 covers 15 residues. CDR1 and CDR2 (germline): LNHDA, SQIVND (reference sequence). V trimming: 6 bases; J trimming: 7 bases; junction bases outside the gene matches: 13. The CDR3 here is CASRFLDSGQGGYTF. CDR3 nucleotides: TGTGCCAGTAGGTTTTTGGACTCAGGACAGGGTGGCTACACCTTC.

This chain joins TRBV5-6 and TRBJ2-1; 13 bases are a match to TRBD2. The CDR3 is 16 amino acids. V was pared by 2 bases and J by 5 bases, with 4 bases of the junction left unmatched. From germline, CDR1 is SGHDT and CDR2 YYEEEE. CDR3 protein: CASSFTGLAGNNEQFF. The CDR3 nucleotides are TGTGCCAGCAGCTTCACGGGACTAGCGGGGAACAATGAGCAGTTCTTC.

The chain employs TRBV6-5 and TRBJ2-1, with TRBD2 matching over 12 bases. J gave up 9 bases and V 6 bases, and 6 bases lay outside the gene matches. Germline assignment: CDR1 MNHEY and CDR2 SVGAGI. The CDR3 totals 14 residues. CDR3: CASRRLAGELEQFF. The CDR3 DNA sequence: TGTGCCAGCAGGCGACTAGCGGGGGAGCTTGAGCAGTTCTTC.

The chain is built from TRBV5-4 and TRBJ1-1; tentatively, D is TRBD1 (6 bases). V was trimmed by 4 bases and J by 1 base, leaving 8 bases between them. Germline V CDR1 and CDR2: SGHNT, YYREEE (reference sequence). The CDR3 covers 13 residues. CDR3 amino acids: CASSKGQNTEAFF. As DNA, the CDR3 is TGTGCCAGCAGCAAGGGACAGAACACTGAAGCTTTCTTT.

The gene calls are TRBV10-3 and TRBJ1-2; unclear D gene. The V gene lost 3 bases and the J gene lost 6 bases, with 14 bases spanning the gap. Germline V gives CDR1 ENHRY, CDR2 SYGVKD. This CDR3 region has 14 residues. CDR3 loop: CAISDLRRADGYTF. The CDR3 DNA sequence: TGTGCCATCAGTGATCTGAGGAGGGCGGATGGCTACACCTTC.

This rearrangement joins TRBV3-1 (or the pseudogene TRBV3-2) to TRBJ2-1; TRBD2 matches at 10 bases. J lost 4 bases, V lost 7 bases, and 4 bases had no gene match. The V gene's germline CDR1 is LGHDT and CDR2 YNNKEL (reference sequence). This CDR3 has 14 residues. The CDR3 sequence is CASTPGLAYNEQFF. In nucleotides, the CDR3 is TGTGCCAGCACCCCGGGACTAGCGTACAATGAGCAGTTCTTC.